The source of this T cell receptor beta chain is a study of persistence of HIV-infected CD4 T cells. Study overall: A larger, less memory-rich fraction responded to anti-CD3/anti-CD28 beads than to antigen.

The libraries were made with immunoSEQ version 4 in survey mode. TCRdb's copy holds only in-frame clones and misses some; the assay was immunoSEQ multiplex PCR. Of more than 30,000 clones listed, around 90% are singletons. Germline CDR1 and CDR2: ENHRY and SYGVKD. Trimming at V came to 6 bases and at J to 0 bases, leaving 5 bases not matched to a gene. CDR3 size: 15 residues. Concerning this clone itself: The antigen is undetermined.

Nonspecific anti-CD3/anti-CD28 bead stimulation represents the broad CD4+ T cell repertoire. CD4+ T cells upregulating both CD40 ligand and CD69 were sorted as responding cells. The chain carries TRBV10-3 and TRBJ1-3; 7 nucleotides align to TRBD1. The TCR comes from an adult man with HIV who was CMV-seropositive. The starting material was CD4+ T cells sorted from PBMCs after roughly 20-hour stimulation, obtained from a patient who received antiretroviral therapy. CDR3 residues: CAIRGTDRSGNTIYF. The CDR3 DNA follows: TGTGCCATCAGGGGGACAGACCGCTCTGGAAACACCATATATTTT.